The 27 T cell receptor beta chains given below trace back to one sample, sequenced in a study of shared clonotypes between healthy human individuals (TCRdb year 2020). The library was prepared using the immunoSEQ multiplex PCR assay. TCRdb re-hosts the immuneACCESS table, in-frame sequences only. Its copies lack some clones; in the studies checked, an unresolved V gene accounts for under half of them, and the cause for the rest is not known. The sample table contains 2 million to 2.5 million clones; only one count was recorded for approximately 95% of them. The top ten constitute roughly 1% of the sample. CD8 naive samples were obtained by positive selection for CCR7 among CD45RO-negative cells, yielding a CD45RA+CCR7+ population from which TemRA cells were excluded. Sequenced input: naive CD8+ T cells sorted from blood. The cell subset or site label, as the study defines it: CD45RA+CCR7+. Receptors originate from a man between 18 and 29 years old in good health.

A note on this clone: A read error is possible here, since a much larger clone lies one base away. The sample contains more than one DNA sequence encoding this CDR3. The V gene is TRBV6-5, the J gene TRBJ1-1; D is uncertain. V shed 0 bases and J shed 2 bases, with 4 bases lying between them. This CDR3 has 13 amino acids. Germline loops: CDR1 MNHEY, CDR2 SVGAGI. The CDR3 DNA is TGTGCCAGCAGTTACTCGGACAACACTGAAGCTTTCTTT. Protein sequence: CASSYSDNTEAFF.

The chain uses TRBV4-3 and TRBJ2-3; 9 positions agree with TRBD2. This CDR3 is 18 amino acids long. Germline V CDR1 and CDR2: LGHNA, YSLEER. V lost 0 bases, J lost 5 bases, and 12 bases stayed unmatched. The CDR3 DNA reads as TGCGCCAGCAGCCAAGAAGTCAGAATGGCGGGAGGGTTAGATACGCAGTATTTT. Protein: CASSQEVRMAGGLDTQYF.

Concerning this clone itself: The sample has other DNA sequences that encode this CDR3 too. V is TRBV27 and J is TRBJ2-3; no definite D call. V lost 3 bases and J lost 2, with 6 bases in between. Looked up from germline, CDR1 is MNHEY and CDR2 is SMNVEV (reference sequence). CDR3 size: 13 residues. The DNA for the CDR3 is TGTGCCAGCAGTTTTAGGTCCACAGATACGCAGTATTTT. Protein sequence: CASSFRSTDTQYF.

V usage is TRBV28 and J usage is TRBJ1-1; D is uncertain. Germline V gene data show CDR1 as MDHEN and CDR2 as SYDVKM. The CDR3 consists of 11 residues. V lost 10 bases, J lost 6 bases, and 12 bases lay in between. CDR3 protein: CATAALPEAFF. The CDR3, as DNA: TGTGCCACAGCCGCCCTCCCTGAAGCTTTCTTT.

The chain combines TRBV5-1 with TRBJ2-7; D gene uncertain. There are 12 residues in the CDR3. Germline-derived CDR1 and CDR2 are SGHRS and YFSETQ. Trimming removed 2 bases from V and 3 bases from J, with 6 bases in between. CDR3 coding DNA: TGCGCCAGCAGCTTTAACGACTACGAGCAGTACTTC. This encodes CASSFNDYEQYF.

The chain combines TRBV4-1 with TRBJ1-2; TRBD1 agrees at 7 bases. The CDR3 is made up of 15 amino acids. Trimming cost V 2 bases and J 7 bases; bases outside gene matches: 10. Germline values: CDR1 MGHRA, CDR2 YSYEKL. The CDR3 nucleotides are TGCGCCAGCAGCCAACCGACAGGGAATTTCCTTGGCTACACCTTC. Amino acid sequence: CASSQPTGNFLGYTF.

Details on this clone: The sample carries other DNA sequences with the same CDR3. In DNA, the CDR3 is TGCGCCAGCAGCCAAGATGGGCGCGGGGGGTATGGCTACACCTTC. As protein: CASSQDGRGGYGYTF. V and J are TRBV4-1 and TRBJ1-2, with D tentatively TRBD1 (5 bases). The V and J ends lost 0 bases and 5 bases respectively, with 13 bases between them. The CDR3 length is 15 residues. Germline V gene lookup returns CDR1 MGHRA and CDR2 YSYEKL.

This clone was picked up one time. The chain employs TRBV12-5 and TRBJ1-2, with D unresolved. With 5 bases removed from V and 8 bases from J, the gap between germline ends came to 18 bases. The CDR3 has 14 amino acids. From germline, CDR1 is LGHNT and CDR2 FRNRAP. The CDR3 DNA reads as TGTGCTAGTGGTGACCCGGGTGGCGGGGAAGGCTACACCTTC. This sequence encodes CASGDPGGGEGYTF. Full variable domain (missing parts from reference TRBV12-5 and TRBJ1-2): DARVTQTPRHKVTEMGQEVTMRCQPILGHNTVFWYRQTMMQGLELLAYFRNRAPLDDSGMPKDRFSAEMPDATLATLKIQPSEPRDSAVYFCASGDPGGGEGYTFGSGTRLTVV.

This clone has a single count. Other DNA sequences in this sample translate to the same CDR3. V gene TRBV28 combines with J gene TRBJ1-6, with 11 bases that match TRBD1. V lost 4 bases and J lost 9; bases outside the gene matches: 2. Germline assignment: CDR1 MDHEN and CDR2 SYDVKM. This CDR3 contains 14 residues. CDR3 DNA: TGTGCCAGCAGTTCCGGGACAGGGGGTTCACCCCTCCACTTT. Protein product: CASSSGTGGSPLHF.

This rearrangement joins TRBV4-2 to TRBJ2-2; TRBD2 aligns across 11 bases. Trimming removed 0 bases from V and 6 bases from J; junction bases left unmatched: 3. Germline loops: CDR1 LGHNA, CDR2 YNFKEQ. CDR3 length: 16 amino acids. This CDR3 reads CASSQETSGEAGELFF. CDR3 nucleotide sequence: TGTGCCAGCAGCCAAGAGACTAGCGGGGAGGCCGGGGAGCTGTTTTTT.

With regard to this clone: This sample also contains other DNA sequences that code for the same CDR3. The rearrangement joins TRBV6-1 to TRBJ1-1; no clear D gene. Germline-derived CDR1 and CDR2 are MNHNS and SASEGT. The CDR3 extends over 13 amino acids. The V gene lost 1 base and the J gene lost 2 bases, with 5 bases spanning the gap. The DNA for the CDR3 is TGTGCCAGCAGTGAAGTGGGTAACACTGAAGCTTTCTTT. This translates into CASSEVGNTEAFF.

The chain couples TRBV21-1 to TRBJ2-7; the table's D call, TRBD2, was not checked against the DNA. TRBV21-1 is given as a pseudogene. The CDR3 extends over 15 amino acids. The CDR3 region has the DNA TGTGCCAGCAGCAGAGCTAGCGGGAGGCCCCACGAGCAGTACTTC. This gives the protein CASSRASGRPHEQYF.

The chain carries TRBV29-1 and TRBJ2-7; TRBD2 agrees at 15 bases. This CDR3 comprises 16 residues. CDR1 and CDR2 from the germline V gene are SQVTM and ANQGSEA. Unmatched junction bases numbered 9, after V lost 7 bases and J lost 2 bases. The CDR3 protein is CSADLGLAGGPYEQYF. The CDR3 DNA sequence: TGCAGCGCCGATCTGGGACTAGCGGGAGGCCCCTACGAGCAGTACTTC.

The sample holds one count of this clone. The chain joins TRBV28 to TRBJ1-3; a possible D gene is TRBD1 (5 bases). This CDR3 region has 18 residues. Germline assignment: CDR1 MDHEN and CDR2 SYDVKM. V was pared by 2 bases and J by 2 bases, with 19 bases between. The CDR3 DNA reads TGTGCCAGCAGTTTAGTCTCCCAGGCCCTAGGGGCTGGAAACACCATATATTTT. Protein sequence: CASSLVSQALGAGNTIYF.

This rearrangement joins TRBV27 to TRBJ2-5; 9 nucleotides agree with TRBD1. This CDR3 region has 17 residues. The V gene end was trimmed by 1 base and the J gene end by 2 bases; junction bases not matched to a gene: 8. Germline V gene sequence: CDR1 MNHEY, CDR2 SMNVEV (reference sequence). CDR3 amino acids: CASSLYPGQGWQETQYF. For the CDR3, the DNA is TGTGCCAGCAGTTTATACCCGGGACAGGGATGGCAAGAGACCCAGTACTTC.

This chain uses TRBV5-1 with TRBJ2-3, with a weak D call TRBD1 (5 bases). This CDR3 has 15 residues. The germline V gene encodes CDR1 SGHRS and CDR2 YFSETQ. The V gene lost 10 bases and the J gene lost 1 base, with 19 bases spanning the gap. In DNA, the CDR3 is TGCGCCCTAGGTAATCGACAGACCCGCACAGATACGCAGTATTTT. As protein: CALGNRQTRTDTQYF.

This chain uses TRBV7-2 with TRBJ2-7; D ambiguous. V gave up 5 bases and J gave up 2 bases, with 16 bases separating them. This CDR3 region has 15 residues. CDR1 and CDR2 from the germline V gene are SGHTA and FQGNSA. For the CDR3, the DNA is TGTGCCAGCAGCCTAAAAGGTGGGATCCCCTACGAGCAGTACTTC. Amino acids: CASSLKGGIPYEQYF.

The J gene is TRBJ2-2, the V gene TRBV7-2; D possibly matches TRBD1 or TRBD2 (5 bases each). Germline CDR1 and CDR2: SGHTA and FQGNSA. The CDR3 runs to 15 residues. Trimming left V 5 bases short and J 6 bases short, with 16 bases between. CDR3 coding DNA: TGTGCCAGCAGCAAATTCGGGACCTCCCCCGGGGAGCTGTTTTTT. This translates into CASSKFGTSPGELFF.

For this clone: The same CDR3 also results from other DNA sequences found in this sample. V and J are TRBV13 and TRBJ2-7; 9 nucleotides agree with TRBD2. Germline-derived CDR1 and CDR2 are PRHDT and FYEKMQ (reference sequence). V gave up 0 bases and J gave up 6 bases; unmatched junction bases: 3. The CDR3 is made up of 14 amino acids. CDR3 bases: TGTGCCAGCAGCTTAGGACTAGCGGGCGGCGAGCAGTACTTC. Residues: CASSLGLAGGEQYF.

The V gene is TRBV6-1, the J gene TRBJ2-4; D might be TRBD2 (5 bases). The length of the CDR3 is 15 residues. CDR1 is MNHNS, CDR2 SASEGT, per germline. V was trimmed by 2 bases and J by 8 bases, leaving 16 bases between them. The CDR3 DNA reads TGTGCCAGCAGTGAACTGGGAGATAACCACCACATTCAGTACTTC. It specifies CASSELGDNHHIQYF.

The genes are TRBV27 and TRBJ2-2; D call uncertain. This CDR3 has 13 amino acids. V was pared by 5 bases and J by 3 bases, with 7 bases between. Germline V gene sequence: CDR1 MNHEY, CDR2 SMNVEV (reference sequence). CDR3 sequence (DNA): TGTGCCAGCAGTGTCCAGGACACCGGGGAGCTGTTTTTT. Translated, it gives CASSVQDTGELFF.

J is TRBJ1-4 and V is TRBV11-2; the D is unclear. The V gene's germline CDR1 is SGHAT and CDR2 FQNNGV. The CDR3 has 15 amino acids. Between the trimmed V and J ends, which lost 1 base and 5 bases, there was a span of 11 bases. This CDR3 reads CASSLAGSTNEKLFF. The CDR3 DNA sequence: TGTGCCAGCAGCTTAGCAGGCAGCACCAATGAAAAACTGTTTTTT.

The rearrangement uses TRBV9 and TRBJ1-2; D is possibly TRBD1 (5 bases). Trimming took off 2 bases at V and 6 bases at J, with 17 bases between the two ends. The germline V gene has CDR1 SGDLS and CDR2 YYNGEE. The CDR3 covers 15 residues. The CDR3 loop is CASSVRDPRINGYTF. CDR3 in DNA: TGTGCCAGCAGCGTTCGGGACCCCAGAATTAATGGCTACACCTTC.

DNA for the CDR3: TGTGCCAGCAGTTCGACAGTCGCCTATGGCTACACCTTC. It encodes CASSSTVAYGYTF. The chain joins TRBV6-1 to TRBJ1-2; maybe TRBD1 (5 bases). This CDR3 spans 13 amino acids. V lost 5 bases, J lost 4 bases, and 11 bases lay in between. Looked up from germline, CDR1 is MNHNS and CDR2 is SASEGT.

This rearrangement joins TRBV5-6 to TRBJ1-1; D is unclear. The CDR3 is 13 amino acids. V was cut by 4 bases and J by 6 bases, with 13 bases left in between. Germline V gives CDR1 SGHDT, CDR2 YYEEEE. CDR3 DNA sequence: TGTGCCAGCAGCACCCTTTCGGGAGCTGAAGCTTTCTTT. Protein: CASSTLSGAEAFF.

The rearrangement uses TRBV2 and TRBJ2-7, with 11 bases fitting TRBD1. Germline-derived CDR1 and CDR2 are SNHLY and FYNNEI. There are 13 residues in the CDR3. V lost 9 bases and J lost 2; bases outside the gene matches: 3. The CDR3 coding sequence is TGTGCCAGATCGGGACAGGGGGCCTACGAGCAGTACTTC. Translated, it gives CARSGQGAYEQYF.

This chain uses TRBV6-5 with TRBJ1-1, with D perhaps TRBD1 (6 bases). The germline CDR1 and CDR2 sequences are MNHEY and SVGAGI. The germline V and J ends were trimmed by 5 bases and 7 bases, with 20 bases remaining between them. The length of the CDR3 is 15 residues. CDR3 coding DNA: TGTGCCAGCAGTGCTACGGGGGGCGGAGGTGATGAAGCTTTCTTT. It yields the protein CASSATGGGGDEAFF.